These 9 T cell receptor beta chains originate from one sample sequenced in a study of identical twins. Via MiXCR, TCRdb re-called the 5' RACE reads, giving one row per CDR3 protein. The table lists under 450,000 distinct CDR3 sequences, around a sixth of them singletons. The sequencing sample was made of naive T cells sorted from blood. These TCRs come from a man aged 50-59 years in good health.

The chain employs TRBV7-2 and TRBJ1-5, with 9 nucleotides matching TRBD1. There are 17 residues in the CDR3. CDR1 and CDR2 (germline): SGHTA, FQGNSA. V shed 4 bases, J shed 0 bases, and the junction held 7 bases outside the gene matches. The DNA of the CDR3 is TGTGCCAGCAGCTACGGACAGGGGACCTATAGCAATCAGCCCCAGCATTTT. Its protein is CASSYGQGTYSNQPQHF.

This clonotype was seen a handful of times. For the CDR3, the DNA is TGTGCCAGCAGTTCTAGCGTAGCCGCGTTACACGAGCAGTACTTC. Its translation is CASSSSVAALHEQYF. The chain links TRBV6-5 to TRBJ2-7; TRBD2 might be the D (6 bases). The CDR3 has 15 amino acids. CDR1 and CDR2 (germline): MNHEY, SVGAGI. The germline V and J ends were trimmed by 4 bases and 5 bases, with 18 bases remaining between them.

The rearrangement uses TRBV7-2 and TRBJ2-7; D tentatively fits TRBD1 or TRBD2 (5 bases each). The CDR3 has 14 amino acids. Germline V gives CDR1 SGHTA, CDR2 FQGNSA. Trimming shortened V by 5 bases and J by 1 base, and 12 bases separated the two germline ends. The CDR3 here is CASSMGPRSYEQYF. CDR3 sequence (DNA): TGTGCCAGCAGCATGGGACCGCGATCCTACGAGCAGTACTTC.

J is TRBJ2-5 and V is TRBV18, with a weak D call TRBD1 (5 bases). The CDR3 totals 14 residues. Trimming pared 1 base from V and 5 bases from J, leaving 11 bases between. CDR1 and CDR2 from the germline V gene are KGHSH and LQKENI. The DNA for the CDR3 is TGTGCCAGCTCACCACAACAGGCGCAGGAGACCCAGTACTTC. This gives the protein CASSPQQAQETQYF.

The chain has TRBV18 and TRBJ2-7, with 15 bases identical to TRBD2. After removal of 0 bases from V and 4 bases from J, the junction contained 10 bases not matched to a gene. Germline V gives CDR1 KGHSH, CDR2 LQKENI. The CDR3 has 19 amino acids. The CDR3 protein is CASSPPKGLAGGPDYEQYF. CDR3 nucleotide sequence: TGTGCCAGCTCACCACCCAAGGGACTAGCGGGAGGTCCCGATTACGAGCAGTACTTC. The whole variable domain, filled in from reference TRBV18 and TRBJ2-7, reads NAGVMQNPRHLVRRRGQEARLRCSPMKGHSHVYWYRQLPEEGLKFMVYLQKENIIDESGMPKERFSAEFPKEGPSILRIQQVVRGDSAAYFCASSPPKGLAGGPDYEQYFGPGTRLTVT.

CDR3 region: CSAKLAGATGELFF. CDR3 coding DNA: TGCAGTGCTAAACTAGCGGGCGCCACCGGGGAGCTGTTTTTT. The chain combines TRBV20-1 with TRBJ2-2; 9 nucleotides align to TRBD2. Germline V gene sequence: CDR1 DFQATT, CDR2 SNEGSKA (reference sequence). This CDR3 has 14 residues. J gave up 4 bases and V 4 bases, and 4 bases lay outside the gene matches.

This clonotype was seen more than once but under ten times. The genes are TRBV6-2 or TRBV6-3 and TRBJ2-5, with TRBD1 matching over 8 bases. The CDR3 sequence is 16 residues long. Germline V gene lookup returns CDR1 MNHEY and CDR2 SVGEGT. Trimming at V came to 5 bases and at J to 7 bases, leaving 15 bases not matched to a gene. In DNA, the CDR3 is TGTGCCAGCAGTACACCAGGGGGCTTGGTGCTAGGGACCCAGTACTTC. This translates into CASSTPGGLVLGTQYF.

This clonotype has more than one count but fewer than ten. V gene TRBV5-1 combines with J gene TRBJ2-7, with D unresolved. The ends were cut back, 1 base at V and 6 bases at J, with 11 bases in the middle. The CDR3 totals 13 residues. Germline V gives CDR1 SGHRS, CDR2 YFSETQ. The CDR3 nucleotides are TGCGCCAGCAGCTTGCCCAATCCCTCCGAGCAGTACTTC. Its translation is CASSLPNPSEQYF.

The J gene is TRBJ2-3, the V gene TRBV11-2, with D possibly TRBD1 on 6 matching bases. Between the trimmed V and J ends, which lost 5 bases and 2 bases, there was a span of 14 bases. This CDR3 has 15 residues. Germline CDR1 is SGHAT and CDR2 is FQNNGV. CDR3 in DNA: TGTGCCAGCAGCACCCGGACAGCCTTCACAGATACGCAGTATTTT. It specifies CASSTRTAFTDTQYF.